Sequencing of this T cell receptor beta chain was carried out in a study of monozygotic twins with cystic fibrosis. Study information: Roughly 3 micrograms of fragmented DNA underwent roughly 15 PCR cycles for library preparation.

CDR1 and CDR2 (germline): SEHNR, FQNEAQ (reference sequence). CDR3 length: 18 amino acids. V lost 7 bases and J lost 2, with 23 bases in between. Generated by immunoSEQ multiplex PCR, the TCRdb table keeps only in-frame clones and is missing some. Here the sample spans tens of thousands of clones, about 96% being singletons. The genes are TRBV7-9 and TRBJ2-2; tentative D call: TRBD1 (6 bases). This receptor was identified in a girl aged 2 to 9 with cystic fibrosis. The sequenced sample consisted of blood. The CDR3 sequence: CASTDSPTGRRNTGELFF. The CDR3, as DNA: TGTGCCAGCACCGACTCCCCCACAGGGCGACGAAACACCGGGGAGCTGTTTTTT.